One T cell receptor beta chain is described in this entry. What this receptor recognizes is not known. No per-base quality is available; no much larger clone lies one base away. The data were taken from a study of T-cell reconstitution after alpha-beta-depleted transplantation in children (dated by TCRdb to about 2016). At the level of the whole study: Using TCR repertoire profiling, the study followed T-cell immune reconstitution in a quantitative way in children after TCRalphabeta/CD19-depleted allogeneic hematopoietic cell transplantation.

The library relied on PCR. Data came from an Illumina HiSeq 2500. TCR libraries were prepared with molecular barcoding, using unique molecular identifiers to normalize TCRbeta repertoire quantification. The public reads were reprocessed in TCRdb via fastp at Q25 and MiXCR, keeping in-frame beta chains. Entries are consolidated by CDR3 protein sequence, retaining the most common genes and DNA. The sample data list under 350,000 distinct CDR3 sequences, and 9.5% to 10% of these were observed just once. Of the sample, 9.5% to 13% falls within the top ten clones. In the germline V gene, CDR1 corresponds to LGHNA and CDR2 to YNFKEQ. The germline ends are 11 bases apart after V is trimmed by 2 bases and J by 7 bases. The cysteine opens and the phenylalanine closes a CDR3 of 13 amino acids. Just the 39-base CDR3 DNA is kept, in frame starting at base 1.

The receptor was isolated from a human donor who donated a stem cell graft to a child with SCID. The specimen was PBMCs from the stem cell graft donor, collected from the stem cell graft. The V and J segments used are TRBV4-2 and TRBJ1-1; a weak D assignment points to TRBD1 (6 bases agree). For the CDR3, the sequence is CASSQYPGDEAFF. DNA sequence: TGTGCCAGCAGCCAATACCCAGGGGATGAAGCTTTCTTT.